A single sample gave rise to the 5 T cell receptor beta chains below, sequenced in a study of CD8+CD57+ T cells in acquired aplastic anemia. Sequenced patients had shown CD8+CD57+ cell expansion by flow cytometry. Both TCR beta VDJ combination and CDR3 sequence profiling were carried out. Genomic DNA was the template for this profiling. In TCRdb, the reads were re-called with MiXCR into one record per CDR3 protein. The sample lists around 200,000 distinct CDR3 sequences, approximately 48% occurring once. Sequenced material: sorted CD4+, CD8+, or CD8+CD57+ T cells (not recorded which) from PBMCs. The receptors derive from a human donor with aplastic anemia.

The chain uses TRBV20-1 and TRBJ1-2, with D perhaps TRBD1 (5 bases). The germline CDR1 and CDR2 sequences are DFQATT and SNEGSKA (reference sequence). V was pared by 1 base and J by 4 bases, with 10 bases between. The CDR3 has 13 residues. The CDR3 sequence: CSARGGILYGYTF. For the CDR3, the DNA is TGCAGTGCTAGAGGGGGGATCCTCTATGGCTACACCTTC.

This clonotype was picked up one time. The gene calls are TRBV11-1 and TRBJ2-7; unclear D gene. The V gene's germline CDR1 is SGHAT and CDR2 FQDESV (reference sequence). Trimming left V 5 bases short and J 4 bases short, with 12 bases between. This CDR3 has 13 amino acids. For the CDR3, the DNA is TGTGCCAGCAGCCTCCTACCCCGTTACGAGCAGTACTTC. This codes for CASSLLPRYEQYF.

The genes are TRBV9 and TRBJ2-5; the match to TRBD2 covers 9 bases. The trim removed 0 bases at V and 4 bases at J, leaving 4 bases unmatched. This CDR3 is built from 15 residues. Germline loops: CDR1 SGDLS, CDR2 YYNGEE. The CDR3 DNA reads TGTGCCAGCAGCGTAGTGGGACTAGCTGCAGAGACCCAGTACTTC. Translation: CASSVVGLAAETQYF.

This rearrangement joins TRBV20-1 to TRBJ2-1; TRBD2 matches at 12 bases. This CDR3 spans 15 amino acids. Germline loops: CDR1 DFQATT, CDR2 SNEGSKA (reference sequence). Trimming took 2 bases from V and 6 from J; bases not matched to a gene: 5. CDR3 protein: CSARPSLAGGNEQFF. The CDR3 DNA reads TGCAGTGCTAGACCCTCACTAGCGGGGGGCAATGAGCAGTTCTTC.

In this sample, this clonotype turned up many times. The chain joins TRBV7-2 to TRBJ2-7, with D hard to call. V was shortened by 2 bases and J by 0 bases, with 5 bases between the two germline ends. The CDR3 extends over 13 amino acids. From germline, CDR1 is SGHTA and CDR2 FQGNSA. DNA for the CDR3: TGTGCCAGCAGCTTACCAGCCTCCTACGAGCAGTACTTC. It yields the protein CASSLPASYEQYF.